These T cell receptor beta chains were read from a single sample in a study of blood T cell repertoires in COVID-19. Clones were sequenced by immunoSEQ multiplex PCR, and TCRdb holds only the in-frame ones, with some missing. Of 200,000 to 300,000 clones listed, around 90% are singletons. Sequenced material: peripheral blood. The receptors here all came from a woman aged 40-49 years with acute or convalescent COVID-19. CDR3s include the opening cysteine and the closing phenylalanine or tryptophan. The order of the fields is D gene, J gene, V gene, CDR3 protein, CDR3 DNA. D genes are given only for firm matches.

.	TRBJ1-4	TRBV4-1	CASSPGSEKLFF	TGCGCCAGCAGCCCAGGTTCTGAAAAACTGTTTTTT
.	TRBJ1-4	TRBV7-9	CASSESEKLFF	TGTGCCAGCAGCGAGTCTGAAAAACTGTTTTTT
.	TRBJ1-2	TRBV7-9	CASSLAQGLTGYGYTF	TGTGCCAGCAGCTTAGCACAGGGTCTCACCGGCTATGGCTACACCTTC
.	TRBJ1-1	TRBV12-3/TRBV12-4	CASSFPGNTEAFF	TGTGCCAGCAGTTTCCCAGGGAACACTGAAGCTTTCTTT
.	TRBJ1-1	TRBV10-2	CASRDTTPEAFF	TGCGCCAGCAGGGACACCACCCCTGAAGCTTTCTTT
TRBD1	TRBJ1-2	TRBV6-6	CASSQTGVTNYGYTF	TGTGCCAGCAGTCAGACAGGGGTTACGAACTATGGCTACACCTTC
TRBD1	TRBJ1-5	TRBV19	CASRGQGDQPQHF	TGTGCCAGTAGGGGACAGGGGGATCAGCCCCAGCATTTT
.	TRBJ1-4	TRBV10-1	CASSENRLGPNEKLFF	TGCGCCAGCAGTGAAAACCGCCTCGGTCCTAATGAAAAACTGTTTTTT
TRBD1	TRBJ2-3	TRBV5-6	CASSLRGQGDTQYF	TGTGCCAGCAGCTTGAGGGGGCAAGGAGATACGCAGTATTTT
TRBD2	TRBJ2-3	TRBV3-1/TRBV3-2	CASSQVKWSSGEITDTQYF	TGTGCCAGCAGCCAAGTAAAGTGGTCTAGCGGGGAAATCACAGATACGCAGTATTTT
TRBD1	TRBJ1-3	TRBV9	CASSGGTGVGNTIYF	TGTGCCAGCAGCGGGGGGACAGGTGTTGGAAACACCATATATTTT
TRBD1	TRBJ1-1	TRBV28	CASSFGQGKLTLREAFF	TGTGCCAGCAGTTTCGGACAGGGCAAACTTACCCTGCGTGAAGCTTTCTTT
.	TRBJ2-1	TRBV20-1	CSAQDNNEQFF	TGCAGTGCGCAGGACAACAATGAGCAGTTCTTC
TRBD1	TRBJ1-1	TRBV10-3	CAISESKGRSGGTEAFF	TGTGCCATCAGTGAGTCGAAGGGTAGATCAGGGGGCACTGAAGCTTTCTTT
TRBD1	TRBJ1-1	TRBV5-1	CASSSGQLEAFF	TGCGCCAGCAGCTCGGGACAGTTGGAAGCTTTCTTT
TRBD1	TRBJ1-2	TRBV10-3	CAISDRQGATYGYTF	TGTGCCATCAGTGACAGACAGGGGGCTACCTATGGCTACACCTTC
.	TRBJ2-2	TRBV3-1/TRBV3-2	CASSLRTENTGELFF	TGTGCCAGCAGCCTAAGGACAGAGAACACCGGGGAGCTGTTTTTT
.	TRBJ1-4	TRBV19	CASSIVHRAKFLREKLFF	TGTGCCAGTAGTATAGTTCACAGGGCGAAATTCCTCCGTGAAAAACTGTTTTTT
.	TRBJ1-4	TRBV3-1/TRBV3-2	CASSQVAGETNEKLFF	TGTGCCAGCAGCCAAGTGGCGGGCGAAACTAATGAAAAACTGTTTTTT
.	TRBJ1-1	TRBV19	CASSIRGTVNTEAFF	TGTGCCAGTAGTATACGGGGGACGGTGAACACTGAAGCTTTCTTT
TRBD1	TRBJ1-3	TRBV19	CASVPGQGSDTIYF	TGTGCCAGCGTTCCGGGACAGGGGTCGGACACCATATATTTT
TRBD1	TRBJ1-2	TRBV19	CASSPSGGGGYGYTF	TGTGCCAGTAGTCCCTCAGGAGGGGGCGGCTATGGCTACACCTTC
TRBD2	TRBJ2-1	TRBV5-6	CASSQPLAGGHNEQFF	TGTGCCAGCAGCCAACCGCTAGCGGGGGGACACAATGAGCAGTTCTTC
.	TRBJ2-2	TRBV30	CAWSVRLDSLNTGELFF	TGTGCCTGGAGTGTTAGGTTAGACAGTCTGAACACCGGGGAGCTGTTTTTT
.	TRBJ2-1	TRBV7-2	CASSLKGTGGLEQFF	TGTGCCAGCAGCTTAAAGGGAACCGGGGGACTTGAGCAGTTCTTC
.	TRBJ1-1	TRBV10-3	CAIRFRQENTEAFF	TGTGCCATCAGATTCCGACAGGAGAACACTGAAGCTTTCTTT
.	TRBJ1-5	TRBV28	CASSGERSNQPQHF	TGTGCCAGTAGCGGGGAGCGTAGCAATCAGCCCCAGCATTTT
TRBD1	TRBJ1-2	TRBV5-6	CASSSPDRGSYGYTF	TGTGCCAGCAGCTCCCCTGACAGGGGATCCTATGGCTACACCTTC
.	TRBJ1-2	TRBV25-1	CASSSPGPHNYGYTF	TGTGCCAGCAGTTCTCCGGGTCCCCATAACTATGGCTACACCTTC
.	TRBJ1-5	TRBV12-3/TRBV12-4	CASTPGINQPQHF	TGTGCCAGCACCCCCGGGATCAATCAGCCCCAGCATTTT
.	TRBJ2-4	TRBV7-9	CASSFGNSLAKNIQYF	TGTGCCAGCAGCTTCGGGAACAGCTTAGCCAAAAACATTCAGTACTTC
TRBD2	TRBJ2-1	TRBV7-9	CASSLSGTGGYNEQFF	TGTGCCAGCAGCTTATCTGGCACGGGAGGGTACAATGAGCAGTTCTTC
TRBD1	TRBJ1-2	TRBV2	CASSPRGQGYGYTF	TGTGCCAGCAGTCCAAGGGGACAGGGCTATGGCTACACCTTC